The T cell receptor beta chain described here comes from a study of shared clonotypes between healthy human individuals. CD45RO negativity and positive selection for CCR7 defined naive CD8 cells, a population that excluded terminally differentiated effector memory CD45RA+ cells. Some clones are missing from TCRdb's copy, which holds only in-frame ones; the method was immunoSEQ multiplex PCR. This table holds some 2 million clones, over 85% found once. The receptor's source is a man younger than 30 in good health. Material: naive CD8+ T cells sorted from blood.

The CDR3 DNA reads TGTGCCTGGAGTGGAGCGTCTAGCACAGATACGCAGTATTTT. It codes for CAWSGASSTDTQYF. The chain joins TRBV30 to TRBJ2-3; D uncertain. This CDR3 contains 14 residues. The germline CDR1 and CDR2 sequences are GTSNPN and SVGIG (reference sequence). Trimming stripped 1 base from V and 0 bases from J, with 8 bases between.